The source of this T cell receptor (beta chain) is a study of cytotoxic CD8 clonotypes in ibrutinib-treated CLL (dated by TCRdb to about 2021). About the study as a whole: The cohort had 11 relapsed/refractory and around 15 treatment-naive patients; approximately 17 were IGHV unmutated. Responses were partial in approximately 24 patients and complete in 2; after median about 63 months follow-up, about 14 stayed in remission and approximately twelve progressed. On average, each sample yielded around 270,000 productive templates and tens of thousands of productive rearrangements. Longitudinal samples were available for about 30% of the 86 trial participants. All remission and progressive disease samples were collected while patients were still receiving ibrutinib. Cryopreserved peripheral blood mononuclear cells were obtained before treatment, at response, and at either sustained remission or disease progression. Response samples were taken after a median of around 13 months on treatment, ranging from 6 to 36 months. Study-wide findings and limitations: Public clonotypes were rare and either shrank or stayed stable during treatment, and the rise in clonality at ibrutinib response reflected expansion of private clonotypes. Sampling times were not matched between sustained-remission and progressing patients, and lymph node repertoires were not studied. Clonality rose at ibrutinib response, remained stable during sustained remission, and dropped back toward baseline at progression. At baseline, clonality was higher than in age-matched healthy donors and showed a strong correlation with circulating CD8+ T-cell counts.

The sample's time point label, decoded: 24 months on ibrutinib. Roughly 2 micrograms of genomic DNA were extracted from cryopreserved PBMCs for TCR beta library preparation. Longitudinal blood samples from CLL patients receiving ibrutinib monotherapy were subjected to high-throughput TCR beta sequencing. The patients took part in an open-label, single-center phase 2 trial of ibrutinib monotherapy. The germline V gene (reference sequence) provides CDR1 LNHDA and CDR2 SQIVND. V and J are trimmed by 5 bases and 1 base, and the gene matches miss 6 bases of the junction. From cysteine to phenylalanine, the CDR3 is 15 amino acids long. Solely the CDR3 DNA is kept, with 45 bases framed from the first base. A MiSeq instrument was used for deep resolution sequencing, which targeted depths ranging from 1 in 1 million up to 1 in 200,000 T cells, with coverage averaging 10x for each clonotype. The immunoSEQ hsTCRB Kit was used to generate TCR beta libraries. Per the original workflow: ImmunoSEQ Data Assistant and ImmunoSEQ Analyzer were used for data analysis, and V, D and J genes were assigned according to IMGT definitions. Clonality, which ranges from 0 to 1, was calculated as one minus the normalized Shannon entropy of productive rearrangement frequencies. Only overrepresented clonotypes making up at least 0.05% of each patient's repertoire were included in the public clonotype analysis. Repertoires from about a dozen age-matched healthy donors in immuneACCESS were used as clonality controls. TCRdb stores this immuneACCESS table with in-frame sequences only. Part of the clones is absent; in the studies checked, under half of the shortfall reflects unresolved V genes, and no reason is known for the rest. That table is the source of V, J and clone size, and D and trimming were worked out from the DNA. The sample includes fewer than 35,000 clones, with roughly 85% observed a single time. Under 9.5% of the sample belongs to the ten largest clones.

A note on this clone: The antigen this receptor binds is unknown. No much larger clone exists at a distance of one base, and base qualities are not known.

Recombination joined TRBV19 with TRBJ1-1, with 8 bases aligning to TRBD1. This receptor was obtained from a human donor with chronic lymphocytic leukemia. Source: PBMCs, taken after 24 months of ibrutinib treatment. The CDR3 amino acid sequence is: CASSADGTGNTEAFF. The sequenced DNA is TGTGCCAGTAGTGCGGACGGGACAGGGAACACTGAAGCTTTCTTT.